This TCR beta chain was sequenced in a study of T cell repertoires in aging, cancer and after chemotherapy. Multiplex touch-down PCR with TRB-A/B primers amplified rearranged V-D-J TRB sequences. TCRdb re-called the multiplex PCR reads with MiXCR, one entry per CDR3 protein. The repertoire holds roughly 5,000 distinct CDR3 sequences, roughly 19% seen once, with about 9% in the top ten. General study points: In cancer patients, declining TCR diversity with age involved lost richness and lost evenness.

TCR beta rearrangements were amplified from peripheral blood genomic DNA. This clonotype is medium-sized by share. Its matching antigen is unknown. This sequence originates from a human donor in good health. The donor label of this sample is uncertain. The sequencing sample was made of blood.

Here the CDR3 DNA reads TGTGCCAGTTCTTCCCGGGACAGGTCGGAGACCCAGTACTTC. This codes for CASSSRDRSETQYF. V is TRBV19 and J is TRBJ2-5; 8 bases fit TRBD1. With 8 bases clipped from V and 5 bases from J, the junction kept 10 bases outside the gene matches. Looked up from germline, CDR1 is LNHDA and CDR2 is SQIVND (reference sequence). The CDR3 is made up of 14 amino acids.